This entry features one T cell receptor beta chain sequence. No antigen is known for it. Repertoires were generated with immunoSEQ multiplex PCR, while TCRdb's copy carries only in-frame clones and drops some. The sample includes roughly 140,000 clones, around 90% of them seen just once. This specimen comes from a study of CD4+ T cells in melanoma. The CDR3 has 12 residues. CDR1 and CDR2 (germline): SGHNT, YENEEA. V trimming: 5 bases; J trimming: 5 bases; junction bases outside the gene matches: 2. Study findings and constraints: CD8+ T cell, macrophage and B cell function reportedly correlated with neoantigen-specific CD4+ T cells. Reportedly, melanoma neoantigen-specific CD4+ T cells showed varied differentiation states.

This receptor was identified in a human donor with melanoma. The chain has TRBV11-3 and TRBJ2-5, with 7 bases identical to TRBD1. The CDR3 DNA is TGTGCCAGCAGCCGGGACAGCGAGACCCAGTACTTC. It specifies CASSRDSETQYF.